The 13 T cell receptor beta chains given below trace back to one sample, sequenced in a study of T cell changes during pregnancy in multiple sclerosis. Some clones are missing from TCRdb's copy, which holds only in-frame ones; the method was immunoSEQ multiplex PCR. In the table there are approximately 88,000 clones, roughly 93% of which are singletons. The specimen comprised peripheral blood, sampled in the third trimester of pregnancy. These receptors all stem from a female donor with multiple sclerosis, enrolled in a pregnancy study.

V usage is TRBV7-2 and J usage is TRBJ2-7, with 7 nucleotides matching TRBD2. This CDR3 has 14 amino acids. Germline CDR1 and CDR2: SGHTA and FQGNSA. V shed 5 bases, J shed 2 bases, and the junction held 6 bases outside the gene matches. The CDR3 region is CASSKAGPTYEQYF. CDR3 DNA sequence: TGTGCCAGCAGCAAAGCGGGACCTACCTACGAGCAGTACTTC. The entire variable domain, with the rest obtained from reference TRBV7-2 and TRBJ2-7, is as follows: GAGVSQSPSNKVTEKGKDVELRCDPISGHTALYWYRQSLGQGLEFLIYFQGNSAPDKSGLPSDRFSAERTGGSVSTLTIQRTQQEDSAVYLCASSKAGPTYEQYFGPGTRLTVT.

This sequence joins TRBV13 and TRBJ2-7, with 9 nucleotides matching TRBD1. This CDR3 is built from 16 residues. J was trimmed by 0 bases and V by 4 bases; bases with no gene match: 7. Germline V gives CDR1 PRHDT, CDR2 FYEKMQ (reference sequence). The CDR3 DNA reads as TGTGCCAGCAGCTCTTTTGGGACAGGGAGCTCCTACGAGCAGTACTTC. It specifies CASSSFGTGSSYEQYF.

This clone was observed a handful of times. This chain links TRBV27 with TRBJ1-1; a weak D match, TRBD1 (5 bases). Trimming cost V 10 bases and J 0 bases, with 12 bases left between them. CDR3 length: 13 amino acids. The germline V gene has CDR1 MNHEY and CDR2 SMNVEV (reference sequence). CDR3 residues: CATLDRLNTEAFF. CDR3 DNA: TGTGCCACCCTTGACAGACTGAACACTGAAGCTTTCTTT.

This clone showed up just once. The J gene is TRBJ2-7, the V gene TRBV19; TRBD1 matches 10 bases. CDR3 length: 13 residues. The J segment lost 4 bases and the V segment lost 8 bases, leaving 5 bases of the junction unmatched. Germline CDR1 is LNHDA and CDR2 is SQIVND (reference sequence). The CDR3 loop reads CASAWDRGYEQYF. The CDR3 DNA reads TGTGCCAGTGCTTGGGACAGGGGTTACGAGCAGTACTTC.

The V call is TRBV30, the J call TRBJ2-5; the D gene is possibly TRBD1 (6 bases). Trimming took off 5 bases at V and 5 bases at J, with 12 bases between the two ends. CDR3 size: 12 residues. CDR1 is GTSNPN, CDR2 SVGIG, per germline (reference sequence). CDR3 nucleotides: TGTGCCTGGGCAGGGGTTTTGGAGACCCAGTACTTC. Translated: CAWAGVLETQYF.

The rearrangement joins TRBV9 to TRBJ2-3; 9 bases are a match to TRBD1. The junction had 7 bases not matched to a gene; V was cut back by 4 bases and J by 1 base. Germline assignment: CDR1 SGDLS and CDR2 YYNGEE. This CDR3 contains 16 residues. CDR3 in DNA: TGTGCCAGCAGCCCGTGGGACAGGGTGGGCACAGATACGCAGTATTTT. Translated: CASSPWDRVGTDTQYF.

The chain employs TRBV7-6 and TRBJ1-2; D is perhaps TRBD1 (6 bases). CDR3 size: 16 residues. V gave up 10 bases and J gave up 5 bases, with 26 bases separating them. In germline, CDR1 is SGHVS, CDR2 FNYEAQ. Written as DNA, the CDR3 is TGTGCCAACGGGGGGGAAGGGGACAAACAAAGTTATGGCTACACCTTC. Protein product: CANGGEGDKQSYGYTF.

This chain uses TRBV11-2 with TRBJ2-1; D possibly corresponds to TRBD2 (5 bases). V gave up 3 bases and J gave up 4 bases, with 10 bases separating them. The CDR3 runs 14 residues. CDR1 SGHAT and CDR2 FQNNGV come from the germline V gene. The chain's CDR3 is CASSFLDSYNEQFF. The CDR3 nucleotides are TGTGCCAGCAGCTTCCTGGACTCGTACAATGAGCAGTTCTTC.

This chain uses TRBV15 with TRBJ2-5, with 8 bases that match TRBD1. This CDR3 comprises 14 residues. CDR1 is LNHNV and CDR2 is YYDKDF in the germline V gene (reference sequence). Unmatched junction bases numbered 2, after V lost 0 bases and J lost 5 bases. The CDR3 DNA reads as TGTGCCACCAGCAGAGACAGGGGGCTGGAGACCCAGTACTTC. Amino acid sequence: CATSRDRGLETQYF.

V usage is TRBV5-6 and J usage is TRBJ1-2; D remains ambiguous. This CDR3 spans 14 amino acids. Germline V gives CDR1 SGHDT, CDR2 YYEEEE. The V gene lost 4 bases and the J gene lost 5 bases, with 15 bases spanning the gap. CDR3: CASSPIGVGYGYTF. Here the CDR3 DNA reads TGTGCCAGCAGCCCTATCGGGGTCGGGTATGGCTACACCTTC.

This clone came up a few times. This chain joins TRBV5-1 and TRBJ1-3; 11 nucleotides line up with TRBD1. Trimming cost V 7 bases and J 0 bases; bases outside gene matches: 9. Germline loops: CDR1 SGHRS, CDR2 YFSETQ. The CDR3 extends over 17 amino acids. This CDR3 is CASSGTGGHFSGNTIYF. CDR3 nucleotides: TGCGCCAGCTCTGGGACAGGGGGTCATTTCTCTGGAAACACCATATATTTT. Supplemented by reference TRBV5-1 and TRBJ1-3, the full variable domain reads KAGVTQTPRYLIKTRGQQVTLSCSPISGHRSVSWYQQTPGQGLQFLFEYFSETQRNKGNFPGRFSGRQFSNSRSEMNVSTLELGDSALYLCASSGTGGHFSGNTIYFGEGSWLTVV.

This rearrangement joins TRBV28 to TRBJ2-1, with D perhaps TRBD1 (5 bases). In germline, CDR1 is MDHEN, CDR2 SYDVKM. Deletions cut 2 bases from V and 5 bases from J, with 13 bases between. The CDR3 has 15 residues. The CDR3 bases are TGTGCCAGCAGTTTAGGGTCAGGGCTTGACAATGAGCAGTTCTTC. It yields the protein CASSLGSGLDNEQFF.

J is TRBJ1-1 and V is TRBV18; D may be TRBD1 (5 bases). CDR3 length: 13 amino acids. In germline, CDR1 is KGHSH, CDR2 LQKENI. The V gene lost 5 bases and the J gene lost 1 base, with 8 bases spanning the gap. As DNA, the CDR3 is TGTGCCAGCTCAACAGACAGGAACACTGAAGCTTTCTTT. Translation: CASSTDRNTEAFF.